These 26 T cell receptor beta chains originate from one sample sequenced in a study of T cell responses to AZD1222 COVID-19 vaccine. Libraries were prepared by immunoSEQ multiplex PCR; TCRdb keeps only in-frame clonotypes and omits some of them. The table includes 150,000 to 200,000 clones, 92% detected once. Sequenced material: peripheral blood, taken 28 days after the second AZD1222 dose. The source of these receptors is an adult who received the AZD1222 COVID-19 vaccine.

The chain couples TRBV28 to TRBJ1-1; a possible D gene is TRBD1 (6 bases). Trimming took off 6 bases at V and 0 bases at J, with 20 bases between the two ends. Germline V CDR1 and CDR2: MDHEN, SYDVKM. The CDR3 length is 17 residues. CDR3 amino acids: CASSRLQGSGVNTEAFF. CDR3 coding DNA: TGTGCCAGCAGCCGCCTACAGGGAAGCGGGGTGAACACTGAAGCTTTCTTT.

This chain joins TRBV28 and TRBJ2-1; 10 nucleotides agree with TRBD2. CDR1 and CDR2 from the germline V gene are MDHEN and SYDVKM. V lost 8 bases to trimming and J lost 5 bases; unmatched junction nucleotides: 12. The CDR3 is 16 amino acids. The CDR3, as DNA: TGTGCCAGCCCGGGATCAGGGCTAGCGGGAGACAATGAGCAGTTCTTC. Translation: CASPGSGLAGDNEQFF.

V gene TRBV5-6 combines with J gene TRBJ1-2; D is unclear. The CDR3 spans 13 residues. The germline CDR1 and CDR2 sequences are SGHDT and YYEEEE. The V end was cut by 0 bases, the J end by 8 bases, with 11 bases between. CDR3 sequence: CASSLDLGQGYTF. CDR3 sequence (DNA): TGTGCCAGCAGCTTGGATCTGGGCCAGGGCTACACCTTC.

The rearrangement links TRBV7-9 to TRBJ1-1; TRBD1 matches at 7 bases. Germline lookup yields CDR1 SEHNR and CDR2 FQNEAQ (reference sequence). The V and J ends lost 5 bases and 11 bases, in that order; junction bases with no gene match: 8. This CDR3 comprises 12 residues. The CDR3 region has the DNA TGTGCCAGCAGCGTTGAGGGGGCGACGGCTTTCTTT. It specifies CASSVEGATAFF.

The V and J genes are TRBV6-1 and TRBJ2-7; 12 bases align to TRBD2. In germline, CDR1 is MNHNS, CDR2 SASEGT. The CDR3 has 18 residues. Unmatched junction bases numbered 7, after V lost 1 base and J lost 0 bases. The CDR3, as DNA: TGTGCCAGCAGTGAAGAGGGACTAGCGGGTTTACTCTCCTACGAGCAGTACTTC. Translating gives CASSEEGLAGLLSYEQYF.

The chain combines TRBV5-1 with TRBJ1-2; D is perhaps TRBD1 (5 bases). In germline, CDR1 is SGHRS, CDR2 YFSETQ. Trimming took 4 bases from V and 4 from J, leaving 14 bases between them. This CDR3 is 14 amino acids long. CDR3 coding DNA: TGCGCCAGCAGCATTCAGGACACCCTCTATGGCTACACCTTC. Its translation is CASSIQDTLYGYTF.

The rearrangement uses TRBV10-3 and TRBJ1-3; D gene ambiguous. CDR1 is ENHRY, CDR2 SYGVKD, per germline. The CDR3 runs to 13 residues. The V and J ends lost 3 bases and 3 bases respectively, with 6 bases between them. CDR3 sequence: CAISDILGNTIYF. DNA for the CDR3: TGTGCCATCAGTGATATCCTTGGAAACACCATATATTTT.

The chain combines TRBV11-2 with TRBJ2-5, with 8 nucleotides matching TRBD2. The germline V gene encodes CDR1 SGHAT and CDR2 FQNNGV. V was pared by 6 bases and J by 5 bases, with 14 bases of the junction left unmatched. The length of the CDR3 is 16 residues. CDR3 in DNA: TGTGCCAGCAGTATTGTACTCGCGGGAGGAGGGGAGACCCAGTACTTC. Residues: CASSIVLAGGGETQYF.

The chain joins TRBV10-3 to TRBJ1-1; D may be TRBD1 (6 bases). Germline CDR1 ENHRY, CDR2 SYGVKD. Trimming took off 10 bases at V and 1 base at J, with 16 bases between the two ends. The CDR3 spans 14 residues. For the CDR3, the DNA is TGTGCCACTTCCCCGGGGGGGCGGAACACTGAAGCTTTCTTT. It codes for CATSPGGRNTEAFF.

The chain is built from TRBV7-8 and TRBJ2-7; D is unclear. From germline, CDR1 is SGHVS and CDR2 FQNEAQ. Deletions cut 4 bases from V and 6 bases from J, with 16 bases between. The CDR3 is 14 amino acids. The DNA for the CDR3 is TGTGCCAGCAGCTCCCAACCTGAGTCCGCCGAGCAGTACTTC. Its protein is CASSSQPESAEQYF. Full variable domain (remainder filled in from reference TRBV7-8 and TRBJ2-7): GAGVSQSPRYKVAKRGQDVALRCDPISGHVSLFWYQQALGQGPEFLTYFQNEAQLDKSGLPSDRFFAERPEGSVSTLKIQRTQQEDSAVYLCASSSQPESAEQYFGPGTRLTVT.

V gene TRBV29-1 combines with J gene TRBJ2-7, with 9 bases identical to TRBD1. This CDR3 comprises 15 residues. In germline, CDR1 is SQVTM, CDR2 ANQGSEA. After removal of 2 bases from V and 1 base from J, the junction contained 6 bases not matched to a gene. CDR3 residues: CSVEHDRGASYEQYF. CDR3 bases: TGCAGCGTTGAACATGACAGGGGGGCGTCCTACGAGCAGTACTTC.

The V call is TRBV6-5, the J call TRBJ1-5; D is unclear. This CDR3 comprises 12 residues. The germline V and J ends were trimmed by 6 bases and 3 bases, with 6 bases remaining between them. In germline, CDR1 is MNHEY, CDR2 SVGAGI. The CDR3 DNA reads TGTGCCAGCAGAGCAGACAATCAGCCCCAGCATTTT. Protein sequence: CASRADNQPQHF.

The CDR3 sequence is CASSLLAGFSYNEQFF. Here the CDR3 DNA reads TGTGCCAGCAGCTTGTTAGCGGGATTCTCCTACAATGAGCAGTTCTTC. The chain is built from TRBV5-8 and TRBJ2-1; 8 nucleotides agree with TRBD2. The CDR3 is 16 residues long. Germline CDR1 and CDR2: SGHTS and YDEGEE. Trimming cost V 1 base and J 0 bases; bases outside gene matches: 3.

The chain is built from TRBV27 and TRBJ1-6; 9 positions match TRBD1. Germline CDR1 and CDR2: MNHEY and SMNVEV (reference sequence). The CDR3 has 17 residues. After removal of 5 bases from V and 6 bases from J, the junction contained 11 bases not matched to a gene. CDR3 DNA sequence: TGTGCCAGCAGTCCAAGGGGACAGGGCAGTTTTAATTCACCCCTCCACTTT. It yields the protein CASSPRGQGSFNSPLHF.

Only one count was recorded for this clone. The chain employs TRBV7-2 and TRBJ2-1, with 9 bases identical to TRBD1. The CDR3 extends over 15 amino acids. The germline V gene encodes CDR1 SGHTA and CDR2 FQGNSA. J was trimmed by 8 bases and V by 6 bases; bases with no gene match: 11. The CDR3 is CASSLIGTGPDEQFF. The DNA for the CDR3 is TGTGCCAGCAGTTTAATCGGGACAGGGCCCGATGAGCAGTTCTTC. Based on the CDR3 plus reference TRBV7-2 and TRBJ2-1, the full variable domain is GAGVSQSPSNKVTEKGKDVELRCDPISGHTALYWYRQSLGQGLEFLIYFQGNSAPDKSGLPSDRFSAERTGGSVSTLTIQRTQQEDSAVYLCASSLIGTGPDEQFFGPGTRLTVL.

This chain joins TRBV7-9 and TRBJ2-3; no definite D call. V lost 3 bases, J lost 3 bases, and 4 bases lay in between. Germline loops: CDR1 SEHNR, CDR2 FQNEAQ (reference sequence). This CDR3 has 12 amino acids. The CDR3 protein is CASSLRTDTQYF. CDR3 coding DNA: TGTGCCAGCAGCTTGAGAACAGATACGCAGTATTTT.

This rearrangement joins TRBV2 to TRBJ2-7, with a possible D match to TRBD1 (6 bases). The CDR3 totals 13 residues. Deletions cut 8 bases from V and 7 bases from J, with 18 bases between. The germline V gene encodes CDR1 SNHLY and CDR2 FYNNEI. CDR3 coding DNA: TGTGCCAGCGGTCCAGGGGTGCTGCGGGAGCAGTACTTC. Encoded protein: CASGPGVLREQYF.

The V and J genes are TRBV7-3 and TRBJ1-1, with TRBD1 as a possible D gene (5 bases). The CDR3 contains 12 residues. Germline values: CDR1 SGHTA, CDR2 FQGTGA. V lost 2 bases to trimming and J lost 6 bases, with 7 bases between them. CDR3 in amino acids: CASSLEGAEAFF. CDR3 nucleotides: TGTGCCAGCAGCTTAGAAGGGGCTGAAGCTTTCTTT. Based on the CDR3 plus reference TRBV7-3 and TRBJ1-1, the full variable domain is GAGVSQTPSNKVTEKGKYVELRCDPISGHTALYWYRQSLGQGPEFLIYFQGTGAADDSGLPNDRFFAVRPEGSVSTLKIQRTERGDSAVYLCASSLEGAEAFFGQGTRLTVV.

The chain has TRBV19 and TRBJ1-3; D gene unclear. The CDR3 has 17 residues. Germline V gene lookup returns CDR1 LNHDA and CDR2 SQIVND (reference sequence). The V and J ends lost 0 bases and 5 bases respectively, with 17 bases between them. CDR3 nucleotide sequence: TGTGCCAGTAGTATAGATTCCATCTCATCCTTCCGAAACACCATATATTTT. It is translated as CASSIDSISSFRNTIYF.

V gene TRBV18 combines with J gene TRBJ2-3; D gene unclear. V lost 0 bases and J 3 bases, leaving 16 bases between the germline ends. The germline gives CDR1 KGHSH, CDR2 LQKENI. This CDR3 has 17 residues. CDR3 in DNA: TGTGCCAGCTCACCACCGCCGCAGCGACAACCGACAGATACGCAGTATTTT. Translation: CASSPPPQRQPTDTQYF.

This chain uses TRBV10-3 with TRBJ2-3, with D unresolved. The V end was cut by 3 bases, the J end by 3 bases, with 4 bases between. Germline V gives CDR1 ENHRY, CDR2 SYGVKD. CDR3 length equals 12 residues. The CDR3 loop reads CAISDLTDTQYF. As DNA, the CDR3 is TGTGCCATCAGTGACCTAACAGATACGCAGTATTTT.

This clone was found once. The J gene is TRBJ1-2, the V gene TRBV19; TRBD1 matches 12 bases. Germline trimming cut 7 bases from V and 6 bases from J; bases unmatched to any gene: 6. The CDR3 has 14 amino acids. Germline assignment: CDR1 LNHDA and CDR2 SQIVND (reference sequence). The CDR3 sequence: CASTPGTGGHGYTF. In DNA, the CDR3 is TGTGCCAGTACCCCGGGGACAGGGGGCCATGGCTACACCTTC.

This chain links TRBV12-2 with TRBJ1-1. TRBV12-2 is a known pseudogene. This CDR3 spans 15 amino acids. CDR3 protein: CASRGEGIENTEAFF. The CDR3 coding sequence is TGTGCAAGTCGAGGCGAGGGAATTGAGAACACTGAAGCTTTCTTT.

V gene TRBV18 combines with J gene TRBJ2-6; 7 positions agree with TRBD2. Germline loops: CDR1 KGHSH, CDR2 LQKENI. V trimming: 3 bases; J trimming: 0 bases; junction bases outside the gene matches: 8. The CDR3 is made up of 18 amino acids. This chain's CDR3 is CASSPTVAGTSGANVLTF. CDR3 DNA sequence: TGTGCCAGCTCACCGACGGTAGCGGGTACCTCTGGGGCCAACGTCCTGACTTTC.

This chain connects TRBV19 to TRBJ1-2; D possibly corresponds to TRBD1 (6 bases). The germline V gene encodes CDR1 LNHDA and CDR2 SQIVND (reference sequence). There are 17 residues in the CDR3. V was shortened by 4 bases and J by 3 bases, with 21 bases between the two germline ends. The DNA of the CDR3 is TGTGCCAGTAGTACCTCAGCTTACAGGGTGGGCTACTATGGCTACACCTTC. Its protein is CASSTSAYRVGYYGYTF.

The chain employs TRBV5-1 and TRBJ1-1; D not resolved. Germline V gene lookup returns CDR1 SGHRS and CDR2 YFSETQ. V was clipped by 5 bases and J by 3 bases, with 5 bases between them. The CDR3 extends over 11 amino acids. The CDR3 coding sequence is TGCGCCAGCAGAAGGGACACTGAAGCTTTCTTT. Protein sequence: CASRRDTEAFF. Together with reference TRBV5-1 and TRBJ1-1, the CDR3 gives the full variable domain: KAGVTQTPRYLIKTRGQQVTLSCSPISGHRSVSWYQQTPGQGLQFLFEYFSETQRNKGNFPGRFSGRQFSNSRSEMNVSTLELGDSALYLCASRRDTEAFFGQGTRLTVV.